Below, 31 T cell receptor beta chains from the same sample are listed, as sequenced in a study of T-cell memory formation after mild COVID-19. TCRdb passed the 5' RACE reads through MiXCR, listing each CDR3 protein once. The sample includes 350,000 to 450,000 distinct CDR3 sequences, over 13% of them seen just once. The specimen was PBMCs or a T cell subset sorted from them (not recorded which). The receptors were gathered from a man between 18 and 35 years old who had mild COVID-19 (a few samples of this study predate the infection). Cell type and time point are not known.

The CDR3 protein is CASSLNRRTEAFF. The CDR3 nucleotides are TGTGCCAGCAGTTTAAATCGAAGGACTGAAGCTTTCTTT. This chain connects TRBV27 to TRBJ1-1; D gene ambiguous. There are 13 residues in the CDR3. The germline V and J ends were trimmed by 2 bases and 5 bases, with 9 bases remaining between them. The germline CDR1 and CDR2 sequences are MNHEY and SMNVEV (reference sequence).

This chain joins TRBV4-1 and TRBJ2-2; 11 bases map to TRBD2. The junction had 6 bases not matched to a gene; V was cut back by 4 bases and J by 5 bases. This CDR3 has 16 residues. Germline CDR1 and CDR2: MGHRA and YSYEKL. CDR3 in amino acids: CASSRYTSGGTGELFF. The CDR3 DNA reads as TGCGCCAGCAGCCGATATACTAGCGGGGGAACCGGGGAGCTGTTTTTT.

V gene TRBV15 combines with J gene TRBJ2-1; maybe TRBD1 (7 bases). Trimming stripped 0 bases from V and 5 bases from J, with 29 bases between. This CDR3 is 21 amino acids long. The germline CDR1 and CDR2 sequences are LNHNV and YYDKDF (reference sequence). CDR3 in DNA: TGTGCCACCAGCAGAGATCCCCTGCGGGACAGTCTTTTGGCGAAACACAATGAGCAGTTCTTC. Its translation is CATSRDPLRDSLLAKHNEQFF.

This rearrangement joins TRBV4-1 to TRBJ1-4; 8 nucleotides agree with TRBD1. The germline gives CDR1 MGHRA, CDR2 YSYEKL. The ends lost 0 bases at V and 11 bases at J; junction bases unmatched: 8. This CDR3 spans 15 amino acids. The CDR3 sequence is CASSQDRGQGEKLFF. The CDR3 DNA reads TGCGCCAGCAGCCAAGACCGCGGACAGGGTGAGAAACTGTTTTTT.

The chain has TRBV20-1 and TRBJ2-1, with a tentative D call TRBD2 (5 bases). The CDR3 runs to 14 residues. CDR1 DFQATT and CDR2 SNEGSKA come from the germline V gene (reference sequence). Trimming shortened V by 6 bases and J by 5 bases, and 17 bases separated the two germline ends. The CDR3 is CSAPDRSGNNEQFF. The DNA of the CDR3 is TGCAGTGCCCCAGATCGCAGCGGTAACAATGAGCAGTTCTTC.

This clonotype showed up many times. The CDR3 is CASSPPNRNTEAFF. As DNA, the CDR3 is TGTGCCAGCTCACCACCCAACAGGAACACTGAAGCTTTCTTT. V and J are TRBV18 and TRBJ1-1; no clear D. The germline CDR1 and CDR2 sequences are KGHSH and LQKENI. This CDR3 is 14 amino acids long. V was clipped by 0 bases and J by 1 base, with 6 bases between them.

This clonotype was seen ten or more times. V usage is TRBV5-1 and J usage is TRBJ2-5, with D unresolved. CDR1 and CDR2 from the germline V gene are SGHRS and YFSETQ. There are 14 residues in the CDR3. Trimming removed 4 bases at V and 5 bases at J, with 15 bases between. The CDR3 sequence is CASSAEQLRETQYF. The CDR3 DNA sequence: TGCGCCAGCAGCGCCGAACAGTTAAGGGAGACCCAGTACTTC.

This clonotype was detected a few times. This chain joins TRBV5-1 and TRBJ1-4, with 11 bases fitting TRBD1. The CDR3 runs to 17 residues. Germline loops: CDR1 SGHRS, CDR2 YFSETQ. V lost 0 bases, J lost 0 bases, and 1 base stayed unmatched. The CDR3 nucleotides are TGCGCCAGCAGCTTGGCGGGACAGGGGGCAACTAATGAAAAACTGTTTTTT. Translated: CASSLAGQGATNEKLFF.

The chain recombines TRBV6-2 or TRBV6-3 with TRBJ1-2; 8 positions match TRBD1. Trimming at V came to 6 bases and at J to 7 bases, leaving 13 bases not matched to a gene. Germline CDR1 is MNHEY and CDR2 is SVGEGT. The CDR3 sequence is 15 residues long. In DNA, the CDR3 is TGTGCCAGCAGCCGTCCGGACAGGGCCAGAGGTGGCTACACCTTC. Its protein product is CASSRPDRARGGYTF.

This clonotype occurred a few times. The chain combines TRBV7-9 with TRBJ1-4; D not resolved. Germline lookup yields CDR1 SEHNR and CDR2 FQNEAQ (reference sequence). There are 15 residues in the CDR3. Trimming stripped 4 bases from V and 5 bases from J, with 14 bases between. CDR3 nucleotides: TGTGCCAGCAGCTCCCGGGGAGGCGGGAATGAAAAACTGTTTTTT. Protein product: CASSSRGGGNEKLFF.

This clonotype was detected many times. The CDR3 DNA reads as TGTGCCAGCAGTTTAAGCGGGGGGGCAGATACGCAGTATTTT. Its translation: CASSLSGGADTQYF. J is TRBJ2-3 and V is TRBV12-3 or TRBV12-4, with 10 nucleotides matching TRBD2. The CDR3 is 14 residues long. J gave up 4 bases and V 2 bases, and 0 bases lay outside the gene matches.

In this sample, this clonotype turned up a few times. Here the CDR3 reads CASSLWGRETQYF. In DNA form, the CDR3 reads TGTGCCAGCAGTTTATGGGGGCGGGAGACCCAGTACTTC. This chain uses TRBV12-3 or TRBV12-4 with TRBJ2-5; D may be TRBD1 (6 bases). CDR3 length equals 13 residues. The ends were cut back, 2 bases at V and 5 bases at J, with 9 bases in the middle.

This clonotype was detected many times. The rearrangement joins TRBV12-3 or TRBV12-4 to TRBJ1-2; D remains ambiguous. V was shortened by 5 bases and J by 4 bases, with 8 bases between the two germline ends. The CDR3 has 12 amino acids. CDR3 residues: CASSAGPYGYTF. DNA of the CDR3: TGTGCCAGCAGTGCCGGGCCCTATGGCTACACCTTC.

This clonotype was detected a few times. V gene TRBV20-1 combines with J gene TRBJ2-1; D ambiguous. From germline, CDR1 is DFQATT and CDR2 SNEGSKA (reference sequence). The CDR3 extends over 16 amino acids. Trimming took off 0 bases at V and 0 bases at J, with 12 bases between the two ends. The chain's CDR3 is CSAREASFYSYNEQFF. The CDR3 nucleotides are TGCAGTGCTAGAGAGGCATCATTCTACTCCTACAATGAGCAGTTCTTC.

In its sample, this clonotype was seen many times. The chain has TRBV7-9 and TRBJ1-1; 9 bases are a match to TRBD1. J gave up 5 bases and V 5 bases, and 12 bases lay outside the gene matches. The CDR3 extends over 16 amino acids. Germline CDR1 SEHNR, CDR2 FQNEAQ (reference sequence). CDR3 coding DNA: TGTGCCAGCAGCCTTATAACAGGGGGCTCCCGGACTGAAGCTTTCTTT. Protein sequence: CASSLITGGSRTEAFF.

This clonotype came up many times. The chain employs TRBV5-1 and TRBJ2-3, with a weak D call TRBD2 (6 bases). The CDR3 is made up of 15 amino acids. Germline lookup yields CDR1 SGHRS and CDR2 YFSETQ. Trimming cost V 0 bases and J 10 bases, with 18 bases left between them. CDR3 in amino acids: CASSLEWAARDAQYF. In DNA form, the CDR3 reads TGCGCCAGCAGCTTGGAATGGGCCGCGCGGGATGCGCAGTATTTT.

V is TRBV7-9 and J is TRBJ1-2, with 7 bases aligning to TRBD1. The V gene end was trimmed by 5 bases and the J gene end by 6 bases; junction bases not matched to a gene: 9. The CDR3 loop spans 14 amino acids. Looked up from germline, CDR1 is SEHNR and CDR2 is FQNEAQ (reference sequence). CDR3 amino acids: CASSPNDRADGYTF. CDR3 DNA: TGTGCCAGCAGCCCCAACGACAGGGCAGATGGCTACACCTTC.

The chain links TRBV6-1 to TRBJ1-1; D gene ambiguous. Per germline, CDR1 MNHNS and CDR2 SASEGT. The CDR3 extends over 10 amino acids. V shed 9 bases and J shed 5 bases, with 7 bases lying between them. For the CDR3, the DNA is TGTGCCAGTCCCGGGACTGAAGCTTTCTTT. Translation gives CASPGTEAFF.

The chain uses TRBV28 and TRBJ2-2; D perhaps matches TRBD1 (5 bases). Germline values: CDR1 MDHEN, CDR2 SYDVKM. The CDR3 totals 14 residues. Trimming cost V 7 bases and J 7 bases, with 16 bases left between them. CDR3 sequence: CASTKGQAGGELFF. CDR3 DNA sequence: TGTGCCAGCACCAAGGGGCAGGCCGGCGGGGAGCTGTTTTTT.

CDR3 amino acids: CASSATLAVPYEQYF. The CDR3, as DNA: TGTGCCAGCAGCGCAACACTAGCGGTCCCATACGAGCAGTACTTC. V gene TRBV6-6 combines with J gene TRBJ2-7; 8 bases align to TRBD2. CDR1 is MNHNY, CDR2 SVGAGI, per germline (reference sequence). Unmatched junction bases numbered 11, after V lost 6 bases and J lost 4 bases. This CDR3 spans 15 amino acids.

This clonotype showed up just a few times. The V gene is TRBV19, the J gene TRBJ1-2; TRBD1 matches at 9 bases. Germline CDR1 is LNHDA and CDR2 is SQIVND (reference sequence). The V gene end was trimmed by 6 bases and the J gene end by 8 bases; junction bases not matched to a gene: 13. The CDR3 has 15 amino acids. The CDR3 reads CASRGTGNPGVGYTF. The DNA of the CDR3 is TGTGCCAGTAGAGGGACAGGGAACCCAGGAGTGGGCTACACCTTC.

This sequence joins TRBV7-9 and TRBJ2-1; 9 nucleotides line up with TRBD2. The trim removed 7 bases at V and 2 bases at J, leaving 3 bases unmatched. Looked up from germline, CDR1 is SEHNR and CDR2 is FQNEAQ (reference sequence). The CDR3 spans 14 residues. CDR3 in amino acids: CASNSGGTYNEQFF. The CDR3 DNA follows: TGTGCCAGCAATAGCGGGGGCACCTACAATGAGCAGTTCTTC. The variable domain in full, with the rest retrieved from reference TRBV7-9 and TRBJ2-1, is DTGVSQNPRHKITKRGQNVTFRCDPISEHNRLYWYRQTLGQGPEFLTYFQNEAQLEKSRLLSDRFSAERPKGSFSTLEIQRTEQGDSAMYLCASNSGGTYNEQFFGPGTRLTVL.

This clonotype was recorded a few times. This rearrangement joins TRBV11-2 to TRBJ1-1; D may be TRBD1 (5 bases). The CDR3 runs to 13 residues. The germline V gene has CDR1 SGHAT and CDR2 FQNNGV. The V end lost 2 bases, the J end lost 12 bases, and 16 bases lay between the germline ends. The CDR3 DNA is TGTGCCAGCAGCTTAAGAGGGGCGACAGCGCCTTTCTTT. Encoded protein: CASSLRGATAPFF.

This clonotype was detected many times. The CDR3 here is CSARDPAFGTDLQETQYF. The CDR3 coding sequence is TGCAGTGCTAGAGACCCCGCCTTCGGGACAGATCTCCAAGAGACCCAGTACTTC. The genes are TRBV20-1 and TRBJ2-5, with 7 nucleotides matching TRBD1. The ends lost 0 bases at V and 1 base at J; junction bases unmatched: 14. This CDR3 has 18 amino acids. The V gene's germline CDR1 is DFQATT and CDR2 SNEGSKA (reference sequence).

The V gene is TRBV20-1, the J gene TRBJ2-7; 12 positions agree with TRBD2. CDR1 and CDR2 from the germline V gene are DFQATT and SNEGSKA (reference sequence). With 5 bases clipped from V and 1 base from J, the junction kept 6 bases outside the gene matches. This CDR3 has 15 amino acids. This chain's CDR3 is CSARLAGDRSYEQYF. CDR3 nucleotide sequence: TGCAGTGCTCGACTAGCGGGGGACCGATCCTACGAGCAGTACTTC.

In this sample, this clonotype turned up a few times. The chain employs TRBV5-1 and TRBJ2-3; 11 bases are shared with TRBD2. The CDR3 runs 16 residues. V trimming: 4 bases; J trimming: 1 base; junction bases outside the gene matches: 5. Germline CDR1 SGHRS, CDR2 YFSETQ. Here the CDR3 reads CASSHGTSGRTDTQYF. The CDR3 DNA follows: TGCGCCAGCAGCCACGGGACTAGCGGACGCACAGATACGCAGTATTTT.

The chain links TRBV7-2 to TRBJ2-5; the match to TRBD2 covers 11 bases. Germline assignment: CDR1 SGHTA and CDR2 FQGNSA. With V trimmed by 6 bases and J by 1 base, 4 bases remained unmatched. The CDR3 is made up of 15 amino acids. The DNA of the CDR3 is TGTGCCAGCAGTCCGACTAGCGGGGTCCAAGAGACCCAGTACTTC. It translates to CASSPTSGVQETQYF.

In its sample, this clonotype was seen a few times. The chain's CDR3 is CASSFPRGGGLPGANVLTF. The DNA for the CDR3 is TGTGCCAGCAGCTTCCCCCGGGGAGGGGGACTGCCTGGGGCCAACGTCCTGACTTTC. The rearrangement links TRBV11-2 to TRBJ2-6; D is possibly TRBD2 (7 bases). This CDR3 is 19 amino acids long. The germline V and J ends were trimmed by 3 bases and 2 bases, with 20 bases remaining between them. From germline, CDR1 is SGHAT and CDR2 FQNNGV. Drawing the rest from reference TRBV11-2 and TRBJ2-6, the complete variable domain is EAGVAQSPRYKIIEKRQSVAFWCNPISGHATLYWYQQILGQGPKLLIQFQNNGVVDDSQLPKDRFSAERLKGVDSTLKIQPAKLEDSAVYLCASSFPRGGGLPGANVLTFGAGSRLTVL.

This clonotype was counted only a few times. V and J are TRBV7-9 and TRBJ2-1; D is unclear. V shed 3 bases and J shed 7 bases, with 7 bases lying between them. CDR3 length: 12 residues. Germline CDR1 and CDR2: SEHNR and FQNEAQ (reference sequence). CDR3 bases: TGTGCCAGCAGCTTCTGGAGAAATGAGCAGTTCTTC. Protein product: CASSFWRNEQFF.

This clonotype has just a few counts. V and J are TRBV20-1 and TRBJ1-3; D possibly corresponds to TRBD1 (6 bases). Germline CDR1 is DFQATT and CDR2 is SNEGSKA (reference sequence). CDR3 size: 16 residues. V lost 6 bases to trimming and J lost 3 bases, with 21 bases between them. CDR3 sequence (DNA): TGCAGTGCCCGAGGGGCCGGGACAAACGTTGGAAACACCATATATTTT. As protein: CSARGAGTNVGNTIYF.

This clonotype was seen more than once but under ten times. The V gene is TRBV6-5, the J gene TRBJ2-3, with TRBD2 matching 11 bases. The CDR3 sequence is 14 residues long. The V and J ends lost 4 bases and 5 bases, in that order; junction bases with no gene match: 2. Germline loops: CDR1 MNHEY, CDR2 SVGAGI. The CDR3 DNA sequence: TGTGCCAGCAGTTGGCTAGCGGGGGGAGATACGCAGTATTTT. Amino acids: CASSWLAGGDTQYF.